This paragraph covers one T cell receptor (beta chain) sequence. Germline-derived CDR1 and CDR2 are PRHDT and FYEKMQ (reference sequence). The CDR3 contains 16 residues. V lost 2 bases and J 1 base, leaving 13 bases between the germline ends. The source of the sample is a study of radiotherapy plus CTLA-4 blockade in lung cancer. Generated by immunoSEQ multiplex PCR, the TCRdb table keeps only in-frame clones and is missing some. The data show about 51,000 clones, roughly 77% seen once. The clonotype comes from a human donor with non-small cell lung cancer whose response to radiotherapy plus ipilimumab could not be evaluated. Sequencing used peripheral blood, obtained from a patient treated with radiotherapy plus ipilimumab. The chain couples TRBV13 to TRBJ2-3; a possible D gene is TRBD2 (5 bases). The CDR3 DNA reads as TGTGCCAGCAGCTTATCTACCAGCGGAGGCACAGATACGCAGTATTTT. Translating it yields CASSLSTSGGTDTQYF.